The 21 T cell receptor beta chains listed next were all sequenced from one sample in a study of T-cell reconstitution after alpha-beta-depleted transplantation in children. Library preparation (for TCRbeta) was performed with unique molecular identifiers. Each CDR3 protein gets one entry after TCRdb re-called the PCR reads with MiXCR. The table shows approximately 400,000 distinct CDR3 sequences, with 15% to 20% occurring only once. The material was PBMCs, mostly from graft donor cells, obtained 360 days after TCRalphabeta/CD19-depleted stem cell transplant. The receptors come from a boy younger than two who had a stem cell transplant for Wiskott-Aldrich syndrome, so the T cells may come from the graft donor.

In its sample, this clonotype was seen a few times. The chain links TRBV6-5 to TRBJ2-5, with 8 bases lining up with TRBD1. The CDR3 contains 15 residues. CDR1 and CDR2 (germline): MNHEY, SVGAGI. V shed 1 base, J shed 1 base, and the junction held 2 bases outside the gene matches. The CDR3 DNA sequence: TGTGCCAGCAGTTACTGGGGGACAGGCCAAGAGACCCAGTACTTC. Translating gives CASSYWGTGQETQYF.

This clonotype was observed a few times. The chain's CDR3 is CASRKADTQYF. As DNA, the CDR3 is TGTGCCAGCCGGAAAGCGGATACGCAGTATTTT. The chain combines TRBV6-1 with TRBJ2-3; D call uncertain. The CDR3 is 11 amino acids. V lost 8 bases and J lost 6, with 9 bases in between. From germline, CDR1 is MNHNS and CDR2 SASEGT.

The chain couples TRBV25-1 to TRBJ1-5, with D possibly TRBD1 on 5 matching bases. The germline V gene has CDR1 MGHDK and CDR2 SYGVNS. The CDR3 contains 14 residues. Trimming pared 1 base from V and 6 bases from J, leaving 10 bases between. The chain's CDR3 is CASSEWGRSQPQHF. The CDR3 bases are TGTGCCAGCAGTGAATGGGGCAGGTCTCAGCCCCAGCATTTT.

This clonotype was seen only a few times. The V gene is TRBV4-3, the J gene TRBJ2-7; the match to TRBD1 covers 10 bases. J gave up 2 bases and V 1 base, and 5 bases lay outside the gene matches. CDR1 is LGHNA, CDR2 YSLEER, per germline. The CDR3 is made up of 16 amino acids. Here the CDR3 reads CASSQAPGQGPYEQYF. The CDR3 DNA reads TGCGCCAGCAGCCAAGCCCCGGGACAGGGGCCCTACGAGCAGTACTTC.

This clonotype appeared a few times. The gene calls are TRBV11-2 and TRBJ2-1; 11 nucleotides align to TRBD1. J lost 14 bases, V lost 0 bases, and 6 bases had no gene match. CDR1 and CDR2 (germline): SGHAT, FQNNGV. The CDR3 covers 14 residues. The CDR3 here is CASSLDPRTGGKFF. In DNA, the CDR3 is TGTGCCAGCAGCTTAGATCCCCGGACAGGGGGCAAGTTCTTC.

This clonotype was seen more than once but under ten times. The CDR3 region is CASSLGVWQGAEEQYF. In DNA form, the CDR3 reads TGCGCCAGCAGCTTGGGCGTTTGGCAGGGGGCCGAGGAGCAGTACTTC. The chain has TRBV5-1 and TRBJ2-7; 8 bases agree with TRBD1. Trimming took 0 bases from V and 7 from J; bases not matched to a gene: 12. Germline CDR1 SGHRS, CDR2 YFSETQ. This CDR3 has 16 residues. Looking up the rest from reference TRBV5-1 and TRBJ2-7 gives the full variable domain: KAGVTQTPRYLIKTRGQQVTLSCSPISGHRSVSWYQQTPGQGLQFLFEYFSETQRNKGNFPGRFSGRQFSNSRSEMNVSTLELGDSALYLCASSLGVWQGAEEQYFGPGTRLTVT.

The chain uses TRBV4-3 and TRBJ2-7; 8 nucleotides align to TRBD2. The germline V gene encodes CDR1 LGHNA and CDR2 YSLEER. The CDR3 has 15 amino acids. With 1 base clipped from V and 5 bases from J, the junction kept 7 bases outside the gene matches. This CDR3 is CASSQGGLLADEQYF. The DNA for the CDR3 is TGCGCCAGCAGCCAAGGAGGACTACTAGCGGACGAGCAGTACTTC.

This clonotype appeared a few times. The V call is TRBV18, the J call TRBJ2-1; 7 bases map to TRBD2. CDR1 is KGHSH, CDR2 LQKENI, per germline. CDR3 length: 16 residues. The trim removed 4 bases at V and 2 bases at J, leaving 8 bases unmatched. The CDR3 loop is CASSRPGGSTYNEQFF. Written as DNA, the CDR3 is TGTGCCAGCTCACGGCCGGGCGGGAGCACCTACAATGAGCAGTTCTTC.

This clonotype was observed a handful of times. This chain's CDR3 is CASSLHYGGGGGELFF. CDR3 bases: TGTGCCAGCAGTTTGCATTATGGCGGAGGTGGCGGGGAGCTGTTTTTT. V usage is TRBV12-3 or TRBV12-4 and J usage is TRBJ2-2; D is perhaps TRBD2 (5 bases). This CDR3 contains 16 residues. Trimming removed 3 bases from V and 7 bases from J, with 18 bases in between.

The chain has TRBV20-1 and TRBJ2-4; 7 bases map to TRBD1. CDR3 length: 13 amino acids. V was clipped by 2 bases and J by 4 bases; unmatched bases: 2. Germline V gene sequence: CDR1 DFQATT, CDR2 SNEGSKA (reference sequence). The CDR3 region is CSARLGQKNIQYF. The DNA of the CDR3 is TGCAGTGCTAGATTGGGACAGAAAAACATTCAGTACTTC.

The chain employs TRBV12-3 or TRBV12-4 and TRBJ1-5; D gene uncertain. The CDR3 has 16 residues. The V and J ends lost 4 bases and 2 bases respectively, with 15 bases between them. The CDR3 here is CASSSLEFSRNQPQHF. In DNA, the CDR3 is TGTGCCAGCAGTTCCCTAGAGTTCAGCCGCAATCAGCCCCAGCATTTT.

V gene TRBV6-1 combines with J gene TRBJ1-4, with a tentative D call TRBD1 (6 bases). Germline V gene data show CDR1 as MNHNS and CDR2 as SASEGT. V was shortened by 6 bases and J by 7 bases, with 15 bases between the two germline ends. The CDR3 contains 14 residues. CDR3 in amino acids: CASRPGTWIEKLFF. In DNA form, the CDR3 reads TGTGCCAGCAGGCCGGGGACATGGATTGAAAAACTGTTTTTT.

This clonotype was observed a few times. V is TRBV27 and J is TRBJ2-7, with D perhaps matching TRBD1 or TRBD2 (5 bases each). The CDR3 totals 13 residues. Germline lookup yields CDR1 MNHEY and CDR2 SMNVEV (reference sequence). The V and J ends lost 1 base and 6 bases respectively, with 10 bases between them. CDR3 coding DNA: TGTGCCAGCAGTTTATTTGCAGGGAGCGAGCAGTACTTC. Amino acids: CASSLFAGSEQYF.

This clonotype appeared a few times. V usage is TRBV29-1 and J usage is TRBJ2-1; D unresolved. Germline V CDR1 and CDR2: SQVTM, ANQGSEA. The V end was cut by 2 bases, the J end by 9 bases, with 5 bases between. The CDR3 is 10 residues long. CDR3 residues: CSVERPEQFF. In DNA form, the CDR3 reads TGCAGCGTTGAACGCCCTGAGCAGTTCTTC.

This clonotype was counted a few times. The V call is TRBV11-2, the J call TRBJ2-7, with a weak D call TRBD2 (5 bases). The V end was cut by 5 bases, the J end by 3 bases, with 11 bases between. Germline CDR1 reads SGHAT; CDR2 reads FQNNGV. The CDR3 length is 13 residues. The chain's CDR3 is CASSRGLHYEQYF. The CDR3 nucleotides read TGTGCCAGCAGCCGAGGACTTCACTACGAGCAGTACTTC.

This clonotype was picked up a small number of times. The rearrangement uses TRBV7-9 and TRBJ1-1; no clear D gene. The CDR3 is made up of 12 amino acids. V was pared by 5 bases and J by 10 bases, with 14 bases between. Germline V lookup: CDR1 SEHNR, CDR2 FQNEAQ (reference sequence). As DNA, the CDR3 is TGTGCCAGCAGCCCAATGGCCCCGAGAGCTTTCTTT. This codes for CASSPMAPRAFF.

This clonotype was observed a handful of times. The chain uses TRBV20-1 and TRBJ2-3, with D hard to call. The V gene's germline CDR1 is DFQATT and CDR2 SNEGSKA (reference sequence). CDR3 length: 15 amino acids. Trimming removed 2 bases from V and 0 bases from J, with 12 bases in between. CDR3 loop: CSARRPLRSTDTQYF. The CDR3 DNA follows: TGCAGTGCTAGACGACCGCTCCGAAGCACAGATACGCAGTATTTT.

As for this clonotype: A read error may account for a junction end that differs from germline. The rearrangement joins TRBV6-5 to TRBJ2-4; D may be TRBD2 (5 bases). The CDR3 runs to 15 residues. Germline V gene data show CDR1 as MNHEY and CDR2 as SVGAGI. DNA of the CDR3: TGTGCCAGCAGTCTACTAGGTCCGGGTCGGAACACTCAGTACTTC. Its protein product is CASSLLGPGRNTQYF.

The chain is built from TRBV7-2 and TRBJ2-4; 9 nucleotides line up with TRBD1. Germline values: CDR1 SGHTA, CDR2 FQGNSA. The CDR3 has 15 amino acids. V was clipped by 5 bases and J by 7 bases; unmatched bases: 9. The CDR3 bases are TGTGCCAGCAGCCCATTGGGACAGGGATGGAACATTCAGTACTTC. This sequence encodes CASSPLGQGWNIQYF. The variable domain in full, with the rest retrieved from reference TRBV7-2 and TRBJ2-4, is GAGVSQSPSNKVTEKGKDVELRCDPISGHTALYWYRQSLGQGLEFLIYFQGNSAPDKSGLPSDRFSAERTGGSVSTLTIQRTQQEDSAVYLCASSPLGQGWNIQYFGAGTRLSVL.

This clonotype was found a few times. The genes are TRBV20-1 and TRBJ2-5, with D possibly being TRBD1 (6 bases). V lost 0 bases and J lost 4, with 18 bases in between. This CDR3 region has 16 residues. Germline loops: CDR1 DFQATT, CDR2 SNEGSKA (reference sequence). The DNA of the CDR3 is TGCAGTGCTAGAGATCCAAGGGGGAGACTGTCAGAGACCCAGTACTTC. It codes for CSARDPRGRLSETQYF.

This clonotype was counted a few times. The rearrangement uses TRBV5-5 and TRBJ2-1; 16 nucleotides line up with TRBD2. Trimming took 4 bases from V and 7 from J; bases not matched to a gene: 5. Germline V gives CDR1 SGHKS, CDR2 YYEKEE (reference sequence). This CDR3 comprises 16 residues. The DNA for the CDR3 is TGTGCCAGCAGCCGGGGACTAGCGGGAGGGCGGAATGAGCAGTTCTTC. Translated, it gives CASSRGLAGGRNEQFF.